The clone carrying this T cell receptor (beta chain) has a handful of counts. Its antigen is still unknown. Hyperthyroidism in the patients, aged 18 to 65, was newly diagnosed and under 2 months in duration. The study based diagnoses on clinical symptoms, serum thyroxine and TRAb, thyroid ultrasound and orbital computed tomography. Amplified TCR beta CDR3 regions derived from RNA transcripts. The HTBI primer set drove a first-round RT-PCR of the TCR CDR3. Via MiXCR, TCRdb re-called the multiplex PCR reads, giving one row per CDR3 protein. This table holds fewer than 700,000 distinct CDR3 sequences, around 15% found once. The record originates from a study of T cells in Graves' hyperthyroidism and ophthalmopathy. Overall study results and limits: The model identified upcoming ophthalmopathy a median approximately six months ahead of onset.

Trimming removed 8 bases at V and 6 bases at J, with 14 bases between. CDR1 is ENHRY and CDR2 is SYGVKD in the germline V gene. The CDR3 spans 12 residues. The sequencing input was blood. This sequence originates from a woman between 25 and 40 years old with Graves' hyperthyroidism. This chain uses TRBV10-3 with TRBJ2-7; the D call may be TRBD1 or TRBD2 (5 bases each). CDR3 sequence: CAIGQGVREQYF. DNA of the CDR3: TGTGCCATCGGGCAGGGAGTCCGCGAGCAGTACTTC.